This T cell receptor beta chain was profiled in a study of blood T cell repertoires in COVID-19. As for the study in general: Donors in the United States, Italy and Spain gave samples during acute or convalescent COVID-19. Sources were T cells, B-cell-depleted T cells, or PBMCs; the material itself was cDNA or gDNA.

The CDR3 length is 14 residues. Trimming took 5 bases from V and 5 from J, leaving 15 bases between them. Germline lookup yields CDR1 LNHNV and CDR2 YYDKDF (reference sequence). In the original workflow: The authors estimated nucleated cell counts from reference gene primer amplification. Assay: immunoSEQ multiplex PCR; the TCRdb copy retains only in-frame clones and omits some. That table gives V, J and clone size, and the DNA gave D and trimming. The repertoire has around 100,000 clones, around 86% of them found once; the top ten carry 3%. The chain combines TRBV15 with TRBJ1-1; tentatively, D is TRBD1 (6 bases). This TCR was recovered from a man aged 45-60 years with active or convalescent COVID-19. Sequences were obtained from peripheral blood. In DNA form, the CDR3 reads TGTGCCACCAGCCCCCAGACAGGCTGGACTGAAGCTTTCTTT. It translates to CATSPQTGWTEAFF.